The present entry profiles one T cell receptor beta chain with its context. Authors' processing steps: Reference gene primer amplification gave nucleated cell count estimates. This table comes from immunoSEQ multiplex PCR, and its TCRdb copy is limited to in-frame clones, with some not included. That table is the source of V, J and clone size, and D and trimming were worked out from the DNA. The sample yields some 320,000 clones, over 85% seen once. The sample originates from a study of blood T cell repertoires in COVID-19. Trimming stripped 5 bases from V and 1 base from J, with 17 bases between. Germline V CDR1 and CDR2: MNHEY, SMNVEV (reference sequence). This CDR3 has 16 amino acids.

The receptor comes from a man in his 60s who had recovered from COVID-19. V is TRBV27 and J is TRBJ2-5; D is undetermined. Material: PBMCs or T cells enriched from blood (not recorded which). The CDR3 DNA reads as TGTGCCAGCAGTCCAAAAAATTTCGACACCCAAGAGACCCAGTACTTC. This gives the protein CASSPKNFDTQETQYF.